This passage covers 24 T cell receptor beta chains from one sample sequenced in a study of blood T cell repertoires in COVID-19. The repertoire was sequenced with immunoSEQ multiplex PCR; TCRdb's copy has only in-frame clones and lacks some. The sample carries about 210,000 clones, 65% to 85% recorded once. Sequenced material: peripheral blood. These receptors all stem from a woman aged 45-59 years with acute or convalescent COVID-19.

This chain joins TRBV5-4 and TRBJ2-3, with TRBD2 as a possible D gene (5 bases). Trimming stripped 3 bases from V and 2 bases from J, with 13 bases between. In germline, CDR1 is SGHNT, CDR2 YYREEE (reference sequence). This CDR3 is 15 amino acids long. In DNA, the CDR3 is TGTGCCAGCAGCTCGAAGACTACCCACACAGATACGCAGTATTTT. It is translated as CASSSKTTHTDTQYF.

The gene calls are TRBV20-1 and TRBJ2-1; 7 nucleotides match TRBD2. There are 18 residues in the CDR3. Germline loops: CDR1 DFQATT, CDR2 SNEGSKA (reference sequence). V shed 3 bases, J shed 5 bases, and the junction held 19 bases outside the gene matches. The CDR3 sequence is CSASWGTGTKSVDNEQFF. The CDR3 DNA sequence: TGCAGTGCTAGTTGGGGGACCGGGACTAAAAGTGTCGACAATGAGCAGTTCTTC.

V gene TRBV18 combines with J gene TRBJ2-1; the match to TRBD2 covers 8 bases. J gave up 5 bases and V 2 bases, and 8 bases lay outside the gene matches. Germline CDR1 and CDR2: KGHSH and LQKENI. The CDR3 extends over 16 amino acids. The CDR3 nucleotides are TGTGCCAGCTCACCAGAACGGCCGGGAGGGCACAATGAGCAGTTCTTC. This gives the protein CASSPERPGGHNEQFF.

The genes are TRBV11-2 and TRBJ2-3, with D perhaps TRBD1 (6 bases). The V end was cut by 5 bases, the J end by 0 bases, with 18 bases between. Germline CDR1 and CDR2: SGHAT and FQNNGV. This CDR3 has 17 residues. CDR3 coding DNA: TGTGCCAGCAGCACGCCCCGGGACACCCTAAGCACAGATACGCAGTATTTT. Its translation: CASSTPRDTLSTDTQYF.

The chain is built from TRBV5-1 and TRBJ2-1, with 14 positions matching TRBD2. This CDR3 has 16 amino acids. V lost 1 base to trimming and J lost 10 bases; unmatched junction nucleotides: 7. The germline V gene encodes CDR1 SGHRS and CDR2 YFSETQ. CDR3: CASSLKGLAGGEEQFF. For the CDR3, the DNA is TGCGCCAGCAGCTTGAAAGGACTAGCGGGAGGAGAAGAGCAGTTCTTC.

The sample holds a few counts of this clone. The rearrangement joins TRBV7-6 to TRBJ2-2, with D maybe TRBD2 (7 bases). Between the trimmed V and J ends, which lost 5 bases and 6 bases, there was a span of 16 bases. Germline V gene lookup returns CDR1 SGHVS and CDR2 FNYEAQ. The CDR3 has 15 residues. CDR3 region: CASSPSGGAAGELFF. For the CDR3, the DNA is TGTGCCAGCAGCCCTTCTGGGGGGGCGGCCGGGGAGCTGTTTTTT. The whole variable domain, filled in from reference TRBV7-6 and TRBJ2-2, reads GAGVSQSPRYKVTKRGQDVALRCDPISGHVSLYWYRQALGQGPEFLTYFNYEAQQDKSGLPNDRFSAERPEGSISTLTIQRTEQRDSAMYRCASSPSGGAAGELFFGEGSRLTVL.

The chain uses TRBV5-1 and TRBJ1-3; D is undetermined. The CDR3 runs to 14 residues. V lost 0 bases and J 2 bases, leaving 6 bases between the germline ends. Germline CDR1 is SGHRS and CDR2 is YFSETQ. CDR3 amino acids: CASSLATAGNTIYF. CDR3 nucleotide sequence: TGCGCCAGCAGCTTGGCAACGGCTGGAAACACCATATATTTT. Drawing the rest from reference TRBV5-1 and TRBJ1-3, the complete variable domain is KAGVTQTPRYLIKTRGQQVTLSCSPISGHRSVSWYQQTPGQGLQFLFEYFSETQRNKGNFPGRFSGRQFSNSRSEMNVSTLELGDSALYLCASSLATAGNTIYFGEGSWLTVV.

V and J are TRBV2 and TRBJ2-1; possible D gene TRBD2, 7 bases. V lost 8 bases, J lost 0 bases, and 14 bases lay in between. CDR3 size: 15 residues. CDR1 is SNHLY, CDR2 FYNNEI, per germline. The CDR3 nucleotides read TGTGCCAGCGAGGGGGGGGTAAGCTCCTACAATGAGCAGTTCTTC. Its translation is CASEGGVSSYNEQFF.

The sample holds a few counts of this clone. The V gene is TRBV21-1, the J gene TRBJ1-5; the table's D call, TRBD1, has no DNA check behind it. TRBV21-1 is a listed pseudogene. This CDR3 has 11 amino acids. The chain's CDR3 is CASGLGQPQHF. CDR3 nucleotide sequence: TGTGCCAGCGGGCTCGGTCAGCCCCAGCATTTT.

V and J are TRBV24-1 and TRBJ2-7; TRBD2 agrees at 10 bases. The CDR3 contains 16 residues. J gave up 3 bases and V 5 bases, and 9 bases lay outside the gene matches. Germline V gene lookup returns CDR1 KGHDR and CDR2 SFDVKD. CDR3 in DNA: TGTGCCACCAGTGGGGCTAGCGGGAGTACCAACTACGAGCAGTACTTC. Translation: CATSGASGSTNYEQYF.

The chain couples TRBV5-1 to TRBJ2-2, with TRBD2 matching 11 bases. CDR1 is SGHRS and CDR2 is YFSETQ in the germline V gene. Trimming at V came to 4 bases and at J to 0 bases, leaving 8 bases not matched to a gene. The CDR3 has 18 residues. The CDR3 is CASSPAGLAAANTGELFF. As DNA, the CDR3 is TGCGCCAGCAGCCCCGCGGGACTAGCGGCCGCGAACACCGGGGAGCTGTTTTTT. The full variable domain, with the rest looked up from reference TRBV5-1 and TRBJ2-2, is KAGVTQTPRYLIKTRGQQVTLSCSPISGHRSVSWYQQTPGQGLQFLFEYFSETQRNKGNFPGRFSGRQFSNSRSEMNVSTLELGDSALYLCASSPAGLAAANTGELFFGEGSRLTVL.

This clone has only a few counts. Here the CDR3 reads CASSKGLDQPQHF. The CDR3 nucleotides are TGTGCCAGTAGTAAGGGGTTGGATCAGCCCCAGCATTTT. The rearrangement uses TRBV19 and TRBJ1-5; TRBD1 is a possible D gene (5 bases). The ends were cut back, 4 bases at V and 5 bases at J, with 9 bases in the middle. The CDR3 runs to 13 residues. CDR1 and CDR2 (germline): LNHDA, SQIVND (reference sequence).

The chain carries TRBV27 and TRBJ2-1; no reliable D call. Trimming removed 6 bases from V and 2 bases from J, with 11 bases in between. Germline V gene lookup returns CDR1 MNHEY and CDR2 SMNVEV (reference sequence). This CDR3 is built from 14 residues. The CDR3 nucleotides are TGTGCCAGCAGCCTACCTAATCCCTACAATGAGCAGTTCTTC. The encoded protein is CASSLPNPYNEQFF.

This clone came up once. The genes are TRBV10-3 and TRBJ1-5, with 7 bases fitting TRBD1. The germline V gene encodes CDR1 ENHRY and CDR2 SYGVKD. V shed 5 bases and J 1 base; nucleotides not matched to a gene: 5. This CDR3 has 15 residues. The CDR3 nucleotides read TGTGCCATCAGTCTGACAGGGAAAAGCAATCAGCCCCAGCATTTT. Its protein is CAISLTGKSNQPQHF.

On this clone: Distinct nucleotide sequences in the sample also encode this CDR3. The V and J genes are TRBV3-1 (or the pseudogene TRBV3-2) and TRBJ1-1; D is unresolved. V was shortened by 3 bases and J by 2 bases, with 7 bases between the two germline ends. Germline V gene sequence: CDR1 LGHDT, CDR2 YNNKEL (reference sequence). CDR3 length equals 13 residues. Here the CDR3 reads CASSHLENTEAFF. CDR3 DNA sequence: TGTGCCAGCAGCCACCTAGAAAACACTGAAGCTTTCTTT.

CDR3 coding DNA: TGTGCCAGCAGCTCGGACAGGGAGGGTATATGGAATGAGCAGTTCTTC. Protein product: CASSSDREGIWNEQFF. This chain connects TRBV5-6 to TRBJ2-1, with D possibly matching TRBD1 (8 bases). The CDR3 consists of 16 residues. V was pared by 3 bases and J by 7 bases, with 20 bases between. Looked up from germline, CDR1 is SGHDT and CDR2 is YYEEEE.

V gene TRBV24-1 combines with J gene TRBJ2-5; the match to TRBD1 covers 8 bases. CDR1 is KGHDR and CDR2 is SFDVKD in the germline V gene. Trimming removed 5 bases from V and 2 bases from J; junction bases left unmatched: 12. The CDR3 is made up of 17 amino acids. The CDR3 DNA reads as TGTGCCACCAGTGGTATTACGACCGGACAGGGTCAAGAGACCCAGTACTTC. Translating it yields CATSGITTGQGQETQYF.

The V and J genes are TRBV6-1 and TRBJ1-5; no clear D. The CDR3 consists of 16 residues. Trimming shortened V by 1 base and J by 4 bases, and 14 bases separated the two germline ends. Germline assignment: CDR1 MNHNS and CDR2 SASEGT. CDR3 coding DNA: TGTGCCAGCAGTGAAGAGGTACGCGCGGGGAATCAGCCCCAGCATTTT. This encodes CASSEEVRAGNQPQHF.

The rearrangement joins TRBV14 to TRBJ2-7; a weak D match, TRBD2 (6 bases). The germline gives CDR1 SGHDN, CDR2 FVKESK. The CDR3 is 13 amino acids. Trimming took 2 bases from V and 6 from J, leaving 11 bases between them. The CDR3 spells CASSQNMGGEQYF. The CDR3 region has the DNA TGTGCCAGCAGCCAAAATATGGGAGGCGAGCAGTACTTC.

The chain carries TRBV10-3 and TRBJ2-7; 9 bases fit TRBD2. Germline CDR1 and CDR2: ENHRY and SYGVKD. CDR3 length equals 16 residues. J gave up 2 bases and V 0 bases, and 5 bases lay outside the gene matches. The CDR3, as DNA: TGTGCCATCAGTGAGTCTGGGGCGGGAGGGGCCTACGAGCAGTACTTC. Its protein is CAISESGAGGAYEQYF.

CDR3 DNA sequence: TGTGCCAGCAGTAGTCCAGGGGAAAGGGGCACAGATACGCAGTATTTT. It is translated as CASSSPGERGTDTQYF. The rearrangement links TRBV28 to TRBJ2-3; maybe TRBD1 (6 bases). V was cut by 5 bases and J by 1 base, with 16 bases left in between. The germline gives CDR1 MDHEN, CDR2 SYDVKM. This CDR3 has 16 residues.

This clone was detected once. The genes are TRBV4-2 and TRBJ2-2, with D maybe TRBD2 (6 bases). The CDR3 consists of 16 residues. V dropped 5 bases and J dropped 5 bases, with 18 bases sitting between them. Germline V gives CDR1 LGHNA, CDR2 YNFKEQ. The CDR3 spells CASSSDGGVGTGELFF. The CDR3 DNA reads as TGTGCCAGCAGCTCTGACGGGGGAGTAGGTACCGGGGAGCTGTTTTTT.

Of note for this clone: Other DNA sequences in the same sample also yield this CDR3. V gene TRBV30 combines with J gene TRBJ1-5; TRBD1 is a possible D gene (5 bases). From germline, CDR1 is GTSNPN and CDR2 SVGIG (reference sequence). The CDR3 has 13 amino acids. The V and J ends lost 0 bases and 7 bases respectively, with 10 bases between them. The CDR3 sequence is CAWSVQGGQPQHF. The CDR3 DNA reads TGTGCCTGGAGTGTTCAGGGAGGGCAGCCCCAGCATTTT. The entire variable domain, with the rest obtained from reference TRBV30 and TRBJ1-5, is as follows: SQTIHQWPATLVQPVGSPLSLECTVEGTSNPNLYWYRQAAGRGLQLLFYSVGIGQISSEVPQNLSASRPQDRQFILSSKKLLLSDSGFYLCAWSVQGGQPQHFGDGTRLSIL.

This clone was found a few times. The chain recombines TRBV19 with TRBJ2-2; 9 nucleotides align to TRBD2. From germline, CDR1 is LNHDA and CDR2 SQIVND (reference sequence). The J segment lost 5 bases and the V segment lost 7 bases, leaving 11 bases of the junction unmatched. CDR3 size: 16 residues. CDR3 amino acids: CASKNQREVWTGELFF. CDR3 DNA sequence: TGTGCCAGTAAGAACCAGCGGGAGGTTTGGACCGGGGAGCTGTTTTTT.